The 10 T cell receptor beta chains below come from one sample, sequenced in a study of T-cell reconstitution after alpha-beta-depleted transplantation in children. Unique molecular identifiers were used to barcode this TCRbeta library. TCRdb reanalysed the PCR reads using MiXCR and keeps one entry per CDR3 protein. Seen here are roughly 500,000 distinct CDR3 sequences, around 12% observed once, and the top ten hold about 5.4%. The specimen was PBMCs from the stem cell graft donor, collected from the stem cell graft. Receptor source: a human donor who donated a stem cell graft to a child with combined immunodeficiency.

The chain recombines TRBV7-3 with TRBJ2-3, with 12 positions matching TRBD2. This CDR3 has 15 amino acids. Germline V gives CDR1 SGHTA, CDR2 FQGTGA. The trim removed 6 bases at V and 6 bases at J, leaving 7 bases unmatched. The CDR3 DNA is TGTGCCAGCAGGCCGACTAGCGGGAGTTTTGATACGCAGTATTTT. Protein sequence: CASRPTSGSFDTQYF.

The V call is TRBV5-1, the J call TRBJ2-5; TRBD1 aligns across 9 bases. V was pared by 7 bases and J by 5 bases, with 9 bases of the junction left unmatched. The length of the CDR3 is 14 residues. Germline CDR1 and CDR2: SGHRS and YFSETQ. CDR3 in DNA: TGCGCCAGCGGATCCGGGACAGGGTTTGAGACCCAGTACTTC. Its translation: CASGSGTGFETQYF.

The rearrangement uses TRBV5-8 and TRBJ2-7; 12 bases match TRBD2. The CDR3 runs to 15 residues. V shed 4 bases, J shed 5 bases, and the junction held 7 bases outside the gene matches. Looked up from germline, CDR1 is SGHTS and CDR2 is YDEGEE. The CDR3 loop reads CASSPERTSGDEQYF. DNA of the CDR3: TGTGCCAGCAGCCCGGAAAGGACTAGCGGGGACGAGCAGTACTTC.

The chain is built from TRBV6-1 and TRBJ2-7; 9 bases map to TRBD1. Germline V gene sequence: CDR1 MNHNS, CDR2 SASEGT. The CDR3 runs to 14 residues. J lost 7 bases, V lost 8 bases, and 12 bases had no gene match. CDR3 nucleotide sequence: TGTGCCAGCGGGCCCTGGACAGGGGTGGCAGAGCAGTACTTC. It codes for CASGPWTGVAEQYF.

V and J are TRBV20-1 and TRBJ2-3; D is unclear. CDR1 is DFQATT and CDR2 is SNEGSKA in the germline V gene (reference sequence). The CDR3 contains 10 residues. Trimming shortened V by 6 bases and J by 6 bases, and 7 bases separated the two germline ends. The CDR3 sequence: CSAGGDTQYF. DNA of the CDR3: TGCAGTGCGGGTGGTGATACGCAGTATTTT.

The sample holds many counts of this clonotype. The chain combines TRBV10-3 with TRBJ2-5; TRBD2 agrees at 7 bases. CDR3 size: 14 residues. After removal of 1 base from V and 5 bases from J, the junction contained 4 bases not matched to a gene. Per the germline V gene, CDR1 is ENHRY and CDR2 is SYGVKD. The CDR3 coding sequence is TGTGCCATCAGTGAGTTGACTAGCTTGGAGACCCAGTACTTC. This gives the protein CAISELTSLETQYF.

This clonotype has just a few counts. The genes are TRBV5-6 and TRBJ2-3; 11 bases fit TRBD2. The CDR3 totals 17 residues. CDR1 is SGHDT and CDR2 is YYEEEE in the germline V gene. Germline trimming cut 4 bases from V and 0 bases from J; bases unmatched to any gene: 7. The CDR3 DNA reads as TGTGCCAGCAGCCAACTAGCGGGGGAATTTAGCACAGATACGCAGTATTTT. Its protein product is CASSQLAGEFSTDTQYF.

The rearrangement joins TRBV12-3 or TRBV12-4 to TRBJ2-7; no firm D call. The CDR3 length is 15 residues. Trimming shortened V by 3 bases and J by 2 bases, and 14 bases separated the two germline ends. The CDR3 loop is CASSFGIRNTYEQYF. CDR3 nucleotide sequence: TGTGCCAGCAGTTTTGGCATTCGTAATACCTACGAGCAGTACTTC.

This clonotype was counted ten times or more. This chain links TRBV30 with TRBJ2-3; the D is unclear. V lost 0 bases and J lost 6, with 4 bases in between. Per germline, CDR1 GTSNPN and CDR2 SVGIG (reference sequence). CDR3 length equals 11 residues. The CDR3 DNA follows: TGTGCCTGGAGTGTCGGGGATACGCAGTATTTT. Residues: CAWSVGDTQYF.

This clonotype came up a few times. Mismatch with germline at one junction end may stem from a read error. The J gene is TRBJ2-7, the V gene TRBV15, with a possible D match to TRBD1 (6 bases). CDR1 is LNHNV, CDR2 YYDKDF, per germline (reference sequence). The CDR3 consists of 14 residues. CDR3 sequence reads: CATSRDGGSHEQYF. CDR3 bases: TGTGCCACCAGCAGAGATGGGGGCTCCCACGAGCAGTACTTC.